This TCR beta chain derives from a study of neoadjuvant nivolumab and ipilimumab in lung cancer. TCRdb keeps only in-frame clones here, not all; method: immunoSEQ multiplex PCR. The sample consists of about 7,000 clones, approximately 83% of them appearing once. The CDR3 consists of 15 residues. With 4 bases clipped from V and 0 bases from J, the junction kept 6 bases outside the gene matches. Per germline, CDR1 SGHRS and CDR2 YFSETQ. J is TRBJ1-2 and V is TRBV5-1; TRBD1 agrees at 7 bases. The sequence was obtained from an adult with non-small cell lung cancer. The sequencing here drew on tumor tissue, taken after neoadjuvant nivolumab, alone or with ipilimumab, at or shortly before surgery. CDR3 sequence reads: CASSTGQAANYGYTF. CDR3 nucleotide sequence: TGCGCCAGCAGCACCGGACAGGCCGCTAACTATGGCTACACCTTC.